These T cell receptor beta chains were read from a single sample in a study of blood T cells in healthy people across ages. TCRdb redid the calling of the 5' RACE reads with MiXCR, one entry per CDR3 protein. Counted here are about 680,000 distinct CDR3 sequences, more than 40% occurring once; the ten biggest clones make up 30% to 35%. Material for sequencing was blood. The origin of the receptors is a woman aged 55-70 years in good health. CDR3s include the opening cysteine and the closing phenylalanine or tryptophan. The order of the fields is J gene, clone size, D gene, V gene, CDR3 DNA, CDR3 protein. The D gene is left open where the match is weak. Some rows have no size entry. The others give once, few or many, or a class for an expanded clone.

j_gene: TRBJ2-1
abundance: NA
d_gene: NA
v_gene: TRBV9
CDR3nt: TGTGCCAGCAGCGTCACTAGTGGATATGGTGGTGAGCAGTTCTTC
CDR3aa: CASSVTSGYGGEQFF

j_gene: TRBJ1-2
abundance: NA
d_gene: TRBD1
v_gene: TRBV20-1
CDR3nt: TGCAGTGCTCCCCAGACAGGGCTGGGCTATGGCTACACCTTC
CDR3aa: CSAPQTGLGYGYTF

j_gene: TRBJ2-7
abundance: many
d_gene: NA
v_gene: TRBV4-3
CDR3nt: TGCGCCAGCAGCCAAGATCCTAACGAGCAGTACTTC
CDR3aa: CASSQDPNEQYF

j_gene: TRBJ2-7
abundance: NA
d_gene: NA
v_gene: TRBV27
CDR3nt: TGTGCCAGCAGACCGGACCATTACAATGAGCAGTACTTC
CDR3aa: CASRPDHYNEQYF

j_gene: TRBJ1-2
abundance: NA
d_gene: TRBD1
v_gene: TRBV29-1
CDR3nt: TGCAGCGTTGAAACCAGGGGGCAATACTATGGCTACACCTTC
CDR3aa: CSVETRGQYYGYTF

j_gene: TRBJ2-4
abundance: many
d_gene: TRBD2
v_gene: TRBV7-2
CDR3nt: TGTGCCAGCAGCATAATTAGCGGGAGGGGAGCCAAAAACATTCAGTACTTC
CDR3aa: CASSIISGRGAKNIQYF

j_gene: TRBJ2-1
abundance: NA
d_gene: NA
v_gene: TRBV6-5
CDR3nt: TGTGCCAGCAGTCAAGCGGGGACACAGTACAATGAGCAGTTCTTC
CDR3aa: CASSQAGTQYNEQFF

j_gene: TRBJ2-1
abundance: once
d_gene: TRBD1
v_gene: TRBV28
CDR3nt: TGTGCCAGCAGTTCAAGGACAGGGGGTCGTTACAATGAGCAGTTCTTC
CDR3aa: CASSSRTGGRYNEQFF

j_gene: TRBJ2-7
abundance: NA
d_gene: TRBD2
v_gene: TRBV20-1
CDR3nt: TGCAGTGCTAGACAATTCGGGGGAGGGTTGCACGAGCAGTACTTC
CDR3aa: CSARQFGGGLHEQYF

j_gene: TRBJ1-1
abundance: NA
d_gene: TRBD1
v_gene: TRBV30
CDR3nt: TGTGCCTGGAGGTTTAGGGGGCAGATGAACACTGAAGCTTTCTTT
CDR3aa: CAWRFRGQMNTEAFF

j_gene: TRBJ2-6
abundance: few
d_gene: NA
v_gene: TRBV20-1
CDR3nt: TGCAGTGCTATAGACTACTCTGGGGCCAACGTCCTGACTTTC
CDR3aa: CSAIDYSGANVLTF

j_gene: TRBJ1-1
abundance: NA
d_gene: NA
v_gene: TRBV20-1
CDR3nt: TGCAGCGCTAGAGGGGGGGAGGGGAACACTGAAGCTTTCTTT
CDR3aa: CSARGGEGNTEAFF

j_gene: TRBJ1-2
abundance: NA
d_gene: TRBD1
v_gene: TRBV20-1
CDR3nt: TGCAGTGCTAGGACAGGGGGCGCCCCGGACTATGGCTACACCTTC
CDR3aa: CSARTGGAPDYGYTF

j_gene: TRBJ2-7
abundance: NA
d_gene: NA
v_gene: TRBV4-3
CDR3nt: TGCGCCAGCAGCCAAGAAGGGGATAACTACAATGAGCAGTACTTC
CDR3aa: CASSQEGDNYNEQYF

j_gene: TRBJ2-5
abundance: NA
d_gene: TRBD2
v_gene: TRBV9
CDR3nt: TGTGCCAGCAGCGCGTCGGGACTAGCGGGAGTTAATGTAGAGACCCAGTACTTC
CDR3aa: CASSASGLAGVNVETQYF

j_gene: TRBJ1-5
abundance: NA
d_gene: TRBD1
v_gene: TRBV20-1
CDR3nt: TGCAGTGCCCTACCGACAGGGGACAATCAGCCCCAGCATTTT
CDR3aa: CSALPTGDNQPQHF

j_gene: TRBJ2-5
abundance: NA
d_gene: NA
v_gene: TRBV15
CDR3nt: TGTGCCACCAGCAGCAGGGCAAGAGAGACCCAGTACTTC
CDR3aa: CATSSRARETQYF

j_gene: TRBJ2-1
abundance: NA
d_gene: TRBD2
v_gene: TRBV11-2
CDR3nt: TGTGCCAGCAGCTTAGCGCGGGGGACGGATGAGCAGTTCTTC
CDR3aa: CASSLARGTDEQFF

j_gene: TRBJ2-2
abundance: NA
d_gene: TRBD1
v_gene: TRBV7-8
CDR3nt: TGTGCCAGCAGCCCCGGGACAGGGATCGGGGAGCTGTTTTTT
CDR3aa: CASSPGTGIGELFF

j_gene: TRBJ2-1
abundance: few
d_gene: TRBD2
v_gene: TRBV29-1
CDR3nt: TGCAGCGTTGGTCCTAGCGGACCTTACAATGAGCAGTTCTTC
CDR3aa: CSVGPSGPYNEQFF

j_gene: TRBJ2-6
abundance: NA
d_gene: NA
v_gene: TRBV4-1
CDR3nt: TGCGCCAGCAGCCAAGTTCAAGGGTCCGGGGCCAACGTCCTGACTTTC
CDR3aa: CASSQVQGSGANVLTF

j_gene: TRBJ2-7
abundance: NA
d_gene: TRBD2
v_gene: TRBV28
CDR3nt: TGTGCCAGCAGTTTTTTAGCGGGACCTAGCTCCTACAATGAGCAGTACTTC
CDR3aa: CASSFLAGPSSYNEQYF

j_gene: TRBJ1-2
abundance: NA
d_gene: NA
v_gene: TRBV29-1
CDR3nt: TGCAGCGTTGAATTACAGCCAGGTCAGGGCTACACCTTC
CDR3aa: CSVELQPGQGYTF

j_gene: TRBJ2-1
abundance: NA
d_gene: NA
v_gene: TRBV7-2
CDR3nt: TGTGCCAGCAGCTCTCCGACCGGGACAAACTACAATGAGCAGTTCTTC
CDR3aa: CASSSPTGTNYNEQFF

j_gene: TRBJ2-7
abundance: NA
d_gene: TRBD2
v_gene: TRBV30
CDR3nt: TGTGCCTGGAGTGTACGGGGGGTCGAGCAGTACTTC
CDR3aa: CAWSVRGVEQYF

j_gene: TRBJ2-1
abundance: many
d_gene: TRBD2
v_gene: TRBV3-1
CDR3nt: TGTGCCAGCAGCCAAACTAGCGGGAGCCATGAGCAGTTCTTC
CDR3aa: CASSQTSGSHEQFF

j_gene: TRBJ1-6
abundance: NA
d_gene: NA
v_gene: TRBV2
CDR3nt: TGTGCCAGCGGTGAAGTGGGGGATAATTCACCCCTCCACTTT
CDR3aa: CASGEVGDNSPLHF

j_gene: TRBJ1-1
abundance: NA
d_gene: NA
v_gene: TRBV6-5
CDR3nt: TGTGCCAGCAGCAAGGGGGGTGAAGCTTTCTTT
CDR3aa: CASSKGGEAFF

j_gene: TRBJ1-1
abundance: NA
d_gene: NA
v_gene: TRBV20-1
CDR3nt: TGCAGTGCTAGAGAGAAGACCTGGGGCACTGAAGCTTTCTTT
CDR3aa: CSAREKTWGTEAFF

j_gene: TRBJ2-5
abundance: few
d_gene: TRBD2
v_gene: TRBV9
CDR3nt: TGTGCCAGCAGCGACCGACTAGCGTTACCGGAGGAGACCCAGTACTTC
CDR3aa: CASSDRLALPEETQYF

j_gene: TRBJ2-1
abundance: NA
d_gene: NA
v_gene: TRBV21-1
CDR3nt: TGTGCCAGCGGGCGGGACGTGGGGTATGAGCAGTTCTTC
CDR3aa: CASGRDVGYEQFF

j_gene: TRBJ2-2
abundance: NA
d_gene: NA
v_gene: TRBV24-1
CDR3nt: TGTGCCACCTCCCGGGTGATGGGAGACACCGGGGAGCTGTTTTTT
CDR3aa: CATSRVMGDTGELFF

j_gene: TRBJ2-2
abundance: NA
d_gene: NA
v_gene: TRBV7-2
CDR3nt: TGTGCCAGCAGCCAACCAACGAGTTCGAACACCGGGGAGCTGTTTTTT
CDR3aa: CASSQPTSSNTGELFF

j_gene: TRBJ2-5
abundance: once
d_gene: TRBD2
v_gene: TRBV5-1
CDR3nt: TGCGCCAGCAGCTTGGAAATAGCGGGAGGGGGAGAGACCCAGTACTTC
CDR3aa: CASSLEIAGGGETQYF

j_gene: TRBJ1-1
abundance: few
d_gene: TRBD1
v_gene: TRBV29-1
CDR3nt: TGCAGCGAAACAGGGGGCGGCGGCACTGAAGCTTTCTTT
CDR3aa: CSETGGGGTEAFF

j_gene: TRBJ2-1
abundance: NA
d_gene: TRBD2
v_gene: TRBV9
CDR3nt: TGTGCCAGCAGACCATGGACTAGCGGGGGCAATGAGCAGTTCTTC
CDR3aa: CASRPWTSGGNEQFF

j_gene: TRBJ2-3
abundance: few
d_gene: NA
v_gene: TRBV7-9
CDR3nt: TGTGCCAGCAGCGCCCAAGGATCCTCAGATACGCAGTATTTT
CDR3aa: CASSAQGSSDTQYF

j_gene: TRBJ2-1
abundance: few
d_gene: TRBD1
v_gene: TRBV10-3
CDR3nt: TGTGCCATCAGTGATTATACGACAGGGTCGTCGGCCAATGAGCAGTTCTTC
CDR3aa: CAISDYTTGSSANEQFF

j_gene: TRBJ2-3
abundance: NA
d_gene: NA
v_gene: TRBV7-6
CDR3nt: TGTGCCAGCACCCGACAAGGATCGGCCTCGGGTACGCAGTATTTT
CDR3aa: CASTRQGSASGTQYF

j_gene: TRBJ2-4
abundance: NA
d_gene: NA
v_gene: TRBV28
CDR3nt: TGTGCCACATCGGACGGACACTTAAAATTAGCCAAAAACATTCAGTACTTC
CDR3aa: CATSDGHLKLAKNIQYF

j_gene: TRBJ1-5
abundance: few
d_gene: NA
v_gene: TRBV29-1
CDR3nt: TGCAGCGCCAAAACGGGGAATCAGCCCCAGCATTTT
CDR3aa: CSAKTGNQPQHF

j_gene: TRBJ2-7
abundance: NA
d_gene: NA
v_gene: TRBV20-1
CDR3nt: TGCAGTGCGGAGGGGGCGACTAAATACGAGCAGTACTTC
CDR3aa: CSAEGATKYEQYF

j_gene: TRBJ2-7
abundance: NA
d_gene: NA
v_gene: TRBV5-1
CDR3nt: TGCGCCAGCAGCCCCCGGGGATCTGCCTCCAACGAGCAGTACTTC
CDR3aa: CASSPRGSASNEQYF

j_gene: TRBJ1-1
abundance: NA
d_gene: TRBD1
v_gene: TRBV2
CDR3nt: TGTGCCAGCACCGGGACAGGGAACACTGAAGCTTTCTTT
CDR3aa: CASTGTGNTEAFF

j_gene: TRBJ2-1
abundance: few
d_gene: NA
v_gene: TRBV14
CDR3nt: TGTGCCAGCAGCCACGAAGGAGGGGGGTACAATGAGCAGTTCTTC
CDR3aa: CASSHEGGGYNEQFF

j_gene: TRBJ2-7
abundance: few
d_gene: NA
v_gene: TRBV6-1
CDR3nt: TGTGCCAGCAGCCTAATAGGCAGGGAGACCAACGAGCAGTACTTC
CDR3aa: CASSLIGRETNEQYF

j_gene: TRBJ1-2
abundance: NA
d_gene: NA
v_gene: TRBV4-2
CDR3nt: TGTGCCAGCAGCCAAGGCAGACAGGCAGGTGGCTACACCTTC
CDR3aa: CASSQGRQAGGYTF

j_gene: TRBJ2-2
abundance: NA
d_gene: TRBD2
v_gene: TRBV7-8
CDR3nt: TGTGCCAGCAGCTTAAGTGGGTCTAGCGGGAGATCCGGGGAGCTGTTTTTT
CDR3aa: CASSLSGSSGRSGELFF

j_gene: TRBJ2-1
abundance: once
d_gene: TRBD2
v_gene: TRBV4-3
CDR3nt: TGCGCCAGCAGCCCTATAGCGGGAGGTACGATTGAGCAGTTCTTC
CDR3aa: CASSPIAGGTIEQFF

j_gene: TRBJ2-3
abundance: few
d_gene: NA
v_gene: TRBV29-1
CDR3nt: TGCAGCGTTGATAGAGGGGAAGGCACAGATACGCAGTATTTT
CDR3aa: CSVDRGEGTDTQYF

j_gene: TRBJ2-5
abundance: NA
d_gene: NA
v_gene: TRBV20-1
CDR3nt: TGCAGTGCTAGTTCGGCTTGGGCCCAAGGGGAGACCCAGTACTTC
CDR3aa: CSASSAWAQGETQYF

j_gene: TRBJ2-5
abundance: few
d_gene: TRBD2
v_gene: TRBV20-1
CDR3nt: TGCAGTGCTTTTCACCCCCCGGGGGGAGAGCAGTACTTC
CDR3aa: CSAFHPPGGEQYF

j_gene: TRBJ2-1
abundance: few
d_gene: TRBD2
v_gene: TRBV10-3
CDR3nt: TGTGCCATCAGTGAATCATTGGGACTAGCGGGAGGTGACTCCTACAATGAGCAGTTCTTC
CDR3aa: CAISESLGLAGGDSYNEQFF

j_gene: TRBJ2-5
abundance: NA
d_gene: NA
v_gene: TRBV29-1
CDR3nt: TGCAGCGTTGAAGAGAACTTACAAGGGACCCAGTACTTC
CDR3aa: CSVEENLQGTQYF

j_gene: TRBJ2-1
abundance: NA
d_gene: NA
v_gene: TRBV3-1
CDR3nt: TGTGCCAGCAGCCAAGGGGGGCGCCCTAGAGGTGAGTTCTTC
CDR3aa: CASSQGGRPRGEFF

j_gene: TRBJ2-1
abundance: few
d_gene: NA
v_gene: TRBV20-1
CDR3nt: TGCAGTGCTAGAAGGGACCGATCCTGGAATGAGCAGTTCTTC
CDR3aa: CSARRDRSWNEQFF

j_gene: TRBJ2-5
abundance: NA
d_gene: TRBD1
v_gene: TRBV20-1
CDR3nt: TGCAGTGCTATTAGTTCGCCAGGGGGCAAGCAAGAGACCCAGTACTTC
CDR3aa: CSAISSPGGKQETQYF

j_gene: TRBJ2-1
abundance: few
d_gene: NA
v_gene: TRBV7-2
CDR3nt: TGTGCCAGCAGCTTAGTGGGGCCCCAGTTCTTC
CDR3aa: CASSLVGPQFF

j_gene: TRBJ2-1
abundance: NA
d_gene: NA
v_gene: TRBV29-1
CDR3nt: TGCAGCGTAAACCCCCTAAATGAGCAGTTCTTC
CDR3aa: CSVNPLNEQFF